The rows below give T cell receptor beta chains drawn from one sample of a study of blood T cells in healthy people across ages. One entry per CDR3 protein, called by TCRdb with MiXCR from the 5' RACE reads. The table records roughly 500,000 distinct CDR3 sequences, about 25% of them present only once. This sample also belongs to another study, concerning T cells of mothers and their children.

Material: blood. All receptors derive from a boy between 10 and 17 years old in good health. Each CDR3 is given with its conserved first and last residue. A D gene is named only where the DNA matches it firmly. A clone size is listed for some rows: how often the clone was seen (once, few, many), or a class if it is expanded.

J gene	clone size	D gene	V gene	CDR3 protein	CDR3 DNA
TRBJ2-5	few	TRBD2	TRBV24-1	CATQRGEGQETQYF	TGTGCCACCCAGCGGGGGGAGGGCCAAGAGACCCAGTACTTC
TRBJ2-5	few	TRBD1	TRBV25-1	CASSESDRGQQETQYF	TGTGCCAGCAGTGAGTCGGACAGGGGGCAACAAGAGACCCAGTACTTC
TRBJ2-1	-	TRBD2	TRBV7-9	CASSPGSGGPSYNEQFF	TGTGCCAGCAGCCCTGGGAGCGGGGGCCCCTCCTACAATGAGCAGTTCTTC
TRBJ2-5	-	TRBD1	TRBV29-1	CSVSQGAGGWETQYF	TGCAGCGTTTCCCAAGGGGCAGGGGGCTGGGAGACCCAGTACTTC
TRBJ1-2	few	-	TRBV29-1	CSVEDRGAEYGYTF	TGCAGCGTTGAAGATCGGGGGGCTGAGTATGGCTACACCTTC
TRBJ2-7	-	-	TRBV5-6	CASSLSRRGAYEQYF	TGTGCCAGCAGCTTGTCCAGGCGGGGCGCCTACGAGCAGTACTTC
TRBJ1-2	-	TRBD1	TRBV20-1	CSARDLGQVHGYTF	TGCAGTGCTAGAGATCTCGGACAGGTACATGGCTACACCTTC
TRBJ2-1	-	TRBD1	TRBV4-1	CASSPDRGGGDEQFF	TGCGCCAGCAGCCCGGACAGGGGGGGCGGAGATGAGCAGTTCTTC
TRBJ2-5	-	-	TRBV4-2	CASSQDQVWETQYF	TGTGCCAGCAGCCAAGATCAAGTTTGGGAGACCCAGTACTTC
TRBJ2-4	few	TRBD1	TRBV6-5	CASSYSRDRGDIQYF	TGTGCCAGCAGTTACTCGAGGGACAGGGGTGACATTCAGTACTTC
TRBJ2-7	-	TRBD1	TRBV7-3	CASSLSAQGVGEQYF	TGTGCCAGCAGCTTATCGGCACAGGGGGTTGGAGAGCAGTACTTC
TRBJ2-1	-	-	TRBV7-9	CASSLPGLLF	TGTGCCAGCAGCTTACCCGGACTCCTCTTC
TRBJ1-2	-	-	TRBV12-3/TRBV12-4	CASSLWGTSYGYTF	TGTGCCAGCAGTTTATGGGGCACCTCCTATGGCTACACCTTC
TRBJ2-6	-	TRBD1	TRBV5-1	CASSLDGTGVSGANVLTF	TGCGCCAGCAGCTTGGATGGGACAGGGGTTTCTGGGGCCAACGTCCTGACTTTC
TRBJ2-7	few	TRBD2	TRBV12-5	CASGSDSSGRTYEQYF	TGTGCTAGTGGTTCCGACTCTAGCGGGAGAACGTACGAGCAGTACTTC
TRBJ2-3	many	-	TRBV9	CASSVISTDTQYF	TGTGCCAGCAGTGTAATTAGCACAGATACGCAGTATTTT
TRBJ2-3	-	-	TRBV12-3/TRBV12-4	CASSPFSSSAADTQYF	TGTGCCAGCAGCCCCTTTAGCTCCTCTGCCGCAGATACGCAGTATTTT